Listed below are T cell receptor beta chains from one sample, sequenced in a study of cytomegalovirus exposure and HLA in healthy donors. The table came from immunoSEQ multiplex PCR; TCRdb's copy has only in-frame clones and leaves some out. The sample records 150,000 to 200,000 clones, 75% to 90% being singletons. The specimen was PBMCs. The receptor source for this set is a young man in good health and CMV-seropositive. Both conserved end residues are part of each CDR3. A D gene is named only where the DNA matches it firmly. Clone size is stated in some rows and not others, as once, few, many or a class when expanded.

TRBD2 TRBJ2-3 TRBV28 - TGTGCCAGCAGTTTATGGGCGGGGGGGACCCTCGGAGATACGCAGTATTTT CASSLWAGGTLGDTQYF
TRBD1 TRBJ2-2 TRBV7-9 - TGTGCCAGCAGCCCTAGGGGGCGGCTCCTACTGAACACCGGGGAGCTGTTTTTT CASSPRGRLLLNTGELFF
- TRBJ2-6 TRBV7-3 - TGTGCCAGCAGCTCATACAACTCTGGGGCCAACGTCCTGACTTTC CASSSYNSGANVLTF
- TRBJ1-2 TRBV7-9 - TGTGCCAGCAGCTCCGGACAGCCGAATGACTATGGCTACACCTTC CASSSGQPNDYGYTF
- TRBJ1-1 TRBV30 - TGTGCCTGCTCAAGGGCGGGGGCTTTCTTT CACSRAGAFF
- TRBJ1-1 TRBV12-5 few TGTGCTAGTCCCTCCGGGAACACTGAAGCTTTCTTT CASPSGNTEAFF
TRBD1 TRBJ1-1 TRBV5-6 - TGTGCCAGCAGCTCGACAGGGGGCGGGAACACTGAAGCTTTCTTT CASSSTGGGNTEAFF
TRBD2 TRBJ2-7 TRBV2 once TGTGCCAGCAGACTAGCGGGGATCTACGAGCAGTACTTC CASRLAGIYEQYF
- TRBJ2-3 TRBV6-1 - TGTGCCAGCAGTGAGGACTTCTCCACAGATACGCAGTATTTT CASSEDFSTDTQYF
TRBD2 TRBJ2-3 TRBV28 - TGTGCCAGCAGTTCCGGAGCCGGGACTAGGTTAGATACGCAGTATTTT CASSSGAGTRLDTQYF
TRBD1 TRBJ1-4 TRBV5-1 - TGCGCCAGCAGCCAGACAGGGGTGGAGGAAAAACTGTTTTTT CASSQTGVEEKLFF
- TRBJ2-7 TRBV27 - TGTGCCAGCAGTCCCCGCGCGGCCTACGAGCAGTACTTC CASSPRAAYEQYF
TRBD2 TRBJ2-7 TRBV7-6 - TGTGCCAGCAGCTCCCTTATCGAGACTAGCGGGGGCTACGAGCAGTACTTC CASSSLIETSGGYEQYF
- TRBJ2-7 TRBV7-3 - TGTGCCAGCAGCCGATCCGGGACTGGGTCCTACGAGCAGTACTTC CASSRSGTGSYEQYF
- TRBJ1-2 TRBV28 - TGTGCCAGCAGTTTCCTGCGTCGGACACTTGGGCAGTTCATTGATGGCTACACCTTC CASSFLRRTLGQFIDGYTF
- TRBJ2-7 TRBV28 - TGTGCCAGCAGTCGCGCGTCGGGTTGGGTTGACGAGCAGTACTTC CASSRASGWVDEQYF
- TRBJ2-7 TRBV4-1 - TGCGCCAGCAGCCAAGATGGTTCAGGTAGCGTTTTCTACGAGCAGTACTTC CASSQDGSGSVFYEQYF
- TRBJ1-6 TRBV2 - TGTGCCAGCCGGTATAATTCACCCCTCCACTTT CASRYNSPLHF
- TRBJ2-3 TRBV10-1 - TGCGCCAGCAGTGAGAGAACTCTAGGCCCCACAGATACGCAGTATTTT CASSERTLGPTDTQYF
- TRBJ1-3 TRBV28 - TGTGCCAGCAGTCCAGGGTCCCCTGGAAACACCATATATTTT CASSPGSPGNTIYF
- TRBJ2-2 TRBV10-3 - TGTGCCACCGCTCCAACGACAGGAGTCGGGGAGCTGTTTTTT CATAPTTGVGELFF
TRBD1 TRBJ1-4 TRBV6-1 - TGTGCCAGCAGTGAATTGGACAGGGGGGTCTCGACTAATGAAAAACTGTTTTTT CASSELDRGVSTNEKLFF
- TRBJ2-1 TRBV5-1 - TGCGCCAGCAGCCTTTCCGGGACAAAGGTGGATGAGCAGTTCTTC CASSLSGTKVDEQFF
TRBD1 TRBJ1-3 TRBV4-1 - TGCGCCAGCAGCCAAGAAGGGACAGGGGTATTCAGCTCTGGAAACACCATATATTTT CASSQEGTGVFSSGNTIYF
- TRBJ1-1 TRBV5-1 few TGCGCCAGCAGACAGGGGAACACTGAAGCTTTCTTT CASRQGNTEAFF